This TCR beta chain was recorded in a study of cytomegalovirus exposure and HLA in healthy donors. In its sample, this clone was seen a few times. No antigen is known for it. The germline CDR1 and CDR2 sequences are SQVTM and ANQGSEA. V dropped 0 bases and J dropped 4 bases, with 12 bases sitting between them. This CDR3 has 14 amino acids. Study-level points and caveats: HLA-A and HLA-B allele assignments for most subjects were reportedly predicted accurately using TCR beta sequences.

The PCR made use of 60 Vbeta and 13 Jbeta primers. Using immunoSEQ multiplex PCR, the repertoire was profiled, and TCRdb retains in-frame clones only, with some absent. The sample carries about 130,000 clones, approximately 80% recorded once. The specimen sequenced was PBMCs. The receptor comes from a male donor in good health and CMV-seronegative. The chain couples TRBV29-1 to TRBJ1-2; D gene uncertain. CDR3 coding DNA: TGCAGCGTTGAAGAGATATGGAGAGGCTATGGCTACACCTTC. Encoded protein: CSVEEIWRGYGYTF.